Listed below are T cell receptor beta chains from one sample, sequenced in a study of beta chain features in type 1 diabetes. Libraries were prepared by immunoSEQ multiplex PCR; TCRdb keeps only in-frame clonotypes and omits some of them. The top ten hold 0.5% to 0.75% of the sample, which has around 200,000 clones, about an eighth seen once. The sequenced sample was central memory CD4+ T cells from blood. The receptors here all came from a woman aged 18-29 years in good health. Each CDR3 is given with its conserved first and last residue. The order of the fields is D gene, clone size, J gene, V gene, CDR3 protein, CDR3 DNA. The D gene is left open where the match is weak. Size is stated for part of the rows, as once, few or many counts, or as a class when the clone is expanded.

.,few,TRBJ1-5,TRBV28,CASSFAGARNQPQHF,TGTGCCAGCAGTTTTGCGGGGGCGCGGAATCAGCCCCAGCATTTT
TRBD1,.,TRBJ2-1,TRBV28,CASSSWDRGDNEQFF,TGTGCCAGCAGTTCATGGGACAGGGGAGACAATGAGCAGTTCTTC
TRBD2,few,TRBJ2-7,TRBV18,CASSPGTSDYEQYF,TGTGCCAGCTCACCGGGGACTAGCGACTACGAGCAGTACTTC
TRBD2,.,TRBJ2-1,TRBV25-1,CASSGRTSGRAFYNEQFF,TGTGCCAGCAGTGGTCGGACTAGCGGGAGGGCCTTCTACAATGAGCAGTTCTTC
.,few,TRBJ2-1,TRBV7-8,CASSVKSTRDLINEQFF,TGTGCCAGCAGCGTGAAGTCGACTAGGGATTTGATCAATGAGCAGTTCTTC
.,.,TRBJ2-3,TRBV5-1,CASSLQPGNGADTQYF,TGCGCCAGCAGCTTGCAACCCGGAAACGGGGCAGATACGCAGTATTTT
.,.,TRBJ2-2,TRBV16,CASSQGRVDTGELFF,TGTGCCAGCAGCCAAGGGCGGGTTGACACCGGGGAGCTGTTTTTT
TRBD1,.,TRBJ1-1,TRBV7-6,CASSLVTGQMNTEAFF,TGTGCCAGCAGCTTAGTGACAGGGCAGATGAACACTGAAGCTTTCTTT
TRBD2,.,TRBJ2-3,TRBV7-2,CASSLRLAGTDTQYF,TGTGCCAGCAGCTTACGGCTAGCGGGCACAGATACGCAGTATTTT
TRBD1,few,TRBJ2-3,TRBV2,CASSRTGTDTQYF,TGTGCCAGCAGTCGGACAGGGACAGATACGCAGTATTTT
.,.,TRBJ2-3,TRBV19,CASSGWEDTQYF,TGTGCCAGTAGTGGATGGGAGGATACGCAGTATTTT
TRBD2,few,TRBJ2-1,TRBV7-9,CASSPWGGIDNEQFF,TGTGCCAGCAGCCCGTGGGGGGGAATCGACAATGAGCAGTTCTTC
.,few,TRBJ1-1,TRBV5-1,CASSWGRQAMNTEAFF,TGCGCCAGCAGCTGGGGCCGACAGGCTATGAACACTGAAGCTTTCTTT
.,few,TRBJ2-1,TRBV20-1,CSAIQGYEQFF,TGCAGTGCTATACAGGGATATGAGCAGTTCTTC
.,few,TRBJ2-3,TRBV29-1,CSAFLARGRTDTQYF,TGCAGCGCCTTTCTTGCCCGGGGAAGGACAGATACGCAGTATTTT
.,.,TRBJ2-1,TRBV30,CAWKGPLGSGNEQFF,TGTGCCTGGAAGGGGCCGCTCGGTAGCGGCAATGAGCAGTTCTTC
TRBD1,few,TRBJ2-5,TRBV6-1,CASSVGQGWETQYF,TGTGCCAGCAGTGTTGGACAGGGGTGGGAGACCCAGTACTTC
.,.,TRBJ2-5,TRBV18,CASSPGRQETQYF,TGTGCCAGCTCACCGGGGCGGCAAGAGACCCAGTACTTC
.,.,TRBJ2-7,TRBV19,CASRANSYEQYF,TGTGCCAGTAGAGCGAACTCCTACGAGCAGTACTTC
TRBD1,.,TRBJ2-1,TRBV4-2,CASSLGQANYNEQFF,TGTGCCAGCAGCCTGGGACAGGCGAACTACAATGAGCAGTTCTTC
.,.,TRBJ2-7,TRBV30,CAWSVQLGLYEQYF,TGTGCCTGGAGTGTGCAGCTGGGGCTTTACGAGCAGTACTTC
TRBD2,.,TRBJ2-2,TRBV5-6,CASRLGLGETGELFF,TGTGCCAGCAGGTTGGGACTAGGTGAAACCGGGGAGCTGTTTTTT
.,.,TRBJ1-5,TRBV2,CASSYSSSPGEENQPQHF,TGTGCCAGCAGTTACTCCTCCTCCCCGGGGGAGGAGAATCAGCCCCAGCATTTT
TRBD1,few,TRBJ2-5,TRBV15,CATSRVGQGRDGETQYF,TGTGCCACCAGCAGAGTAGGACAGGGCAGGGATGGGGAGACCCAGTACTTC
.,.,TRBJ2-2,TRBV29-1,CSVSRDMRGGELFF,TGCAGCGTTTCAAGGGACATGCGCGGCGGGGAGCTGTTTTTT
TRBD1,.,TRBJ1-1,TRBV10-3,CAITRTGYGGTEAFF,TGTGCCATCACCCGGACAGGGTATGGAGGCACTGAAGCTTTCTTT
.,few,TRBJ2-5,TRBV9,CASRSDREGETQYF,TGTGCCAGCAGATCGGACAGGGAGGGGGAGACCCAGTACTTC
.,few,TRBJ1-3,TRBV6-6,CASSYGSSDSGNTIYF,TGTGCCAGCAGTTATGGTTCCAGCGACTCTGGAAACACCATATATTTT
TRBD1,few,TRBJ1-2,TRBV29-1,CSVQDRARGYTF,TGCAGCGTCCAGGACAGGGCCAGAGGCTACACCTTC
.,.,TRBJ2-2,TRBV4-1,CASSPNRDGTGELFF,TGCGCCAGCAGCCCAAACAGGGATGGCACCGGGGAGCTGTTTTTT
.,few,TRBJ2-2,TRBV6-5,CASSLDYFNTGELFF,TGTGCCAGCAGTTTGGACTACTTCAACACCGGGGAGCTGTTTTTT
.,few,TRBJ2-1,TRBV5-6,CASSLGLRTNEQFF,TGTGCCAGCAGCTTGGGTCTAAGAACGAATGAGCAGTTCTTC
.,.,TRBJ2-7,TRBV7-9,CASTHGGTAYEQYF,TGTGCCAGCACCCATGGGGGGACAGCCTACGAGCAGTACTTC
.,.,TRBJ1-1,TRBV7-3,CASSLDIQGNTEAFF,TGTGCCAGCAGCTTGGACATCCAAGGAAACACTGAAGCTTTCTTT
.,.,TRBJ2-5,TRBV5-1,CASSKQTPTQETQYF,TGCGCCAGCAGCAAGCAGACACCTACCCAAGAGACCCAGTACTTC
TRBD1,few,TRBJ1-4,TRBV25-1,CANKQGAPNEKLFF,TGTGCCAACAAACAGGGGGCACCTAATGAAAAACTGTTTTTT
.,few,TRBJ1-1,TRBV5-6,CASSSGQNTEAFF,TGTGCCAGCAGCAGTGGACAGAACACTGAAGCTTTCTTT
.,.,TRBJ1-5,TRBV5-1,CASSLAGGGNQPQHF,TGCGCCAGCAGCTTGGCGGGGGGTGGCAATCAGCCCCAGCATTTT
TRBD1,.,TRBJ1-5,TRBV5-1,CASSRTGKGEPQHF,TGCGCCAGCAGCCGGACAGGGAAAGGGGAGCCCCAGCATTTT
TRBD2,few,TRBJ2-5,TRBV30,CAWTGLAGGPKNQETQYF,TGTGCCTGGACCGGGCTAGCGGGCGGACCAAAAAACCAAGAGACCCAGTACTTC
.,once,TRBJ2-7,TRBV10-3,CAISDRSSYEQYF,TGTGCCATCAGTGACAGAAGCTCCTACGAGCAGTACTTC
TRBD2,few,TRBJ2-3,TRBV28,CASRSGLAGSDTQYF,TGTGCCAGCAGGTCGGGACTAGCGGGATCAGATACGCAGTATTTT
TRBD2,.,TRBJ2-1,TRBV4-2,CASSQVRGGNEQFF,TGTGCCAGCAGCCAAGTTCGGGGAGGGAATGAGCAGTTCTTC
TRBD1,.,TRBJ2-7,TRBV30,CAWKTGAHEQYF,TGTGCCTGGAAAACAGGGGCCCACGAGCAGTACTTC